This T cell receptor beta chain was captured in a study of blood T cell repertoires in COVID-19. As for the study in general: There were acute and convalescent COVID-19 samples, and they came from the United States, Italy and Spain.

Per germline, CDR1 SGHNT and CDR2 YYREEE (reference sequence). Unmatched junction bases numbered 7, after V lost 4 bases and J lost 4 bases. The CDR3 runs 14 residues. In the original processing: Reference gene primer amplification gave nucleated cell count estimates. TCRdb keeps only in-frame clones here, not all; method: immunoSEQ multiplex PCR. V and J calls and clone size are copied from that table; D and trimming were computed from the DNA. There are 120,000 or so clones in the sample; roughly 80% occur only once, and under 3% lies in the top ten. This clone is a singleton in its sample. The chain uses TRBV5-4 and TRBJ1-1; 7 positions agree with TRBD1. This clonotype was obtained from a man aged 50 to 60 with acute or convalescent COVID-19. Sequenced: peripheral blood. CDR3 sequence (DNA): TGTGCCAGCAGCACCCGAGACAGGGTCACTGAAGCTTTCTTT. It specifies CASSTRDRVTEAFF.